This T cell receptor beta chain was identified in a study of T cell responses to AZD1222 COVID-19 vaccine. Of note for this clone: Its antigen is unknown.

Here immunoSEQ multiplex PCR was the method, and the copy in TCRdb shows in-frame clones only, minus some. The sample contains around 130,000 clones, about 88% of which appear only once. Study results and limitations: The sample set comprised mostly white British donors with more females, and clonal diversity was possibly underestimated.

The CDR3 is made up of 14 amino acids. Trimming removed 5 bases from V and 0 bases from J, with 9 bases in between. Germline V CDR1 and CDR2: SEHNR, FQNEAQ (reference sequence). The chain couples TRBV7-9 to TRBJ2-3; D remains unclear. This sequence was found in an adult who received the AZD1222 COVID-19 vaccine. The sample here was peripheral blood, taken 28 days after the second AZD1222 dose. For the CDR3, the DNA is TGTGCCAGCAGCCCAAGGGCTAGCACAGATACGCAGTATTTT. It yields the protein CASSPRASTDTQYF. Variable domain in full (rest from reference TRBV7-9 and TRBJ2-3): DTGVSQNPRHKITKRGQNVTFRCDPISEHNRLYWYRQTLGQGPEFLTYFQNEAQLEKSRLLSDRFSAERPKGSFSTLEIQRTEQGDSAMYLCASSPRASTDTQYFGPGTRLTVL.